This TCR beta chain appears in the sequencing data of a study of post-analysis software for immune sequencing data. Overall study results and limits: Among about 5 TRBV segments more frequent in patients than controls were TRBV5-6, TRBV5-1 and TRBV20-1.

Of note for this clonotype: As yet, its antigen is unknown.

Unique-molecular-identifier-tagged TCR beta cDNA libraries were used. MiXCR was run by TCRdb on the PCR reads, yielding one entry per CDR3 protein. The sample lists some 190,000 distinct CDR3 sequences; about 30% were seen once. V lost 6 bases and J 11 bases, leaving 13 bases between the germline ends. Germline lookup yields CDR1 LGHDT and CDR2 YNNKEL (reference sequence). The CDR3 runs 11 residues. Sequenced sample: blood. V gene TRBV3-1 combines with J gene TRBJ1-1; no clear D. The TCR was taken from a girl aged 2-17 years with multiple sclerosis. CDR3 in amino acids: CASSIFYWAFF. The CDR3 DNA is TGTGCCAGCAGTATTTTCTACTGGGCTTTCTTT.